These 21 T cell receptor beta chains originate from one sample sequenced in a study of blood T cell repertoires in COVID-19 (dated by TCRdb to 2019 to 2021). Libraries were constructed by the immunoSEQ multiplex PCR assay. The table comes from immuneACCESS by way of TCRdb, which keeps in-frame sequences with V and J called. Part of the clones is missing from these tables; in studies checked, under half for an unresolved V gene and the rest for unknown reasons. In all, the sample holds under 150,000 clones, and 84% of those were seen once. The ten largest clones add up to roughly 3.8% of the sample. Sequenced: PBMCs or T cells enriched from blood (not recorded which). Receptor source: a man aged 50-60 years in a cohort exposed to, infected with or recovered from COVID-19 (not recorded which).

V is TRBV3-1 (or the pseudogene TRBV3-2) and J is TRBJ2-3; TRBD2 aligns across 11 bases. The germline V gene has CDR1 LGHDT and CDR2 YNNKEL (reference sequence). The CDR3 totals 13 residues. Trimming took 8 bases from V and 9 from J; bases not matched to a gene: 7. CDR3 region: CASRLGLADTQYF. The CDR3 DNA follows: TGTGCCAGCCGCCTGGGACTAGCGGACACGCAGTATTTT.

On this clone itself: One end of the junction varies from germline; a read error may be responsible. The chain links TRBV10-3 to TRBJ1-2; 7 nucleotides match TRBD1. This CDR3 spans 11 amino acids. Germline V gene sequence: CDR1 ENHRY, CDR2 SYGVKD. This CDR3 is CATSGTDGYTF. The CDR3, as DNA: TGTGCCACCAGTGGGACAGATGGCTACACCTTC.

The chain carries TRBV27 and TRBJ1-5; 9 nucleotides match TRBD1. In germline, CDR1 is MNHEY, CDR2 SMNVEV (reference sequence). CDR3 length: 15 amino acids. V lost 5 bases, J lost 5 bases, and 7 bases stayed unmatched. CDR3 protein: CASSPSTGGDQPQHF. CDR3 sequence (DNA): TGTGCCAGCAGTCCATCGACAGGGGGAGATCAGCCCCAGCATTTT.

The sample holds a few counts of this clone. This chain links TRBV30 with TRBJ1-2; 10 bases are a match to TRBD1. V shed 0 bases and J 6 bases; nucleotides not matched to a gene: 7. Per germline, CDR1 GTSNPN and CDR2 SVGIG (reference sequence). The CDR3 is 15 residues long. The DNA of the CDR3 is TGTGCCTGGAGTGTAACCGGACAGGGGGGTGATGGCTACACCTTC. It yields the protein CAWSVTGQGGDGYTF.

The chain couples TRBV29-1 to TRBJ1-2; TRBD1 matches 7 bases. Trimming took 2 bases from V and 1 from J; bases not matched to a gene: 10. CDR1 and CDR2 (germline): SQVTM, ANQGSEA. The CDR3 covers 16 residues. CDR3 region: CSVEQPRGDINYGYTF. CDR3 DNA: TGCAGCGTTGAACAGCCCAGGGGGGATATTAACTATGGCTACACCTTC.

The chain joins TRBV5-1 to TRBJ2-2; D unclear. Trimming took 3 bases from V and 2 from J, leaving 14 bases between them. This CDR3 contains 16 residues. Germline V gene sequence: CDR1 SGHRS, CDR2 YFSETQ. CDR3 sequence (DNA): TGCGCCAGCAGCTCCCGGGTAGATTCTAACACCGGGGAGCTGTTTTTT. Translated: CASSSRVDSNTGELFF. Looking up the rest from reference TRBV5-1 and TRBJ2-2 gives the full variable domain: KAGVTQTPRYLIKTRGQQVTLSCSPISGHRSVSWYQQTPGQGLQFLFEYFSETQRNKGNFPGRFSGRQFSNSRSEMNVSTLELGDSALYLCASSSRVDSNTGELFFGEGSRLTVL.

The chain recombines TRBV7-8 with TRBJ2-7; 7 bases agree with TRBD1. The germline CDR1 and CDR2 sequences are SGHVS and FQNEAQ. V lost 5 bases to trimming and J lost 0 bases; unmatched junction nucleotides: 10. The CDR3 has 16 residues. CDR3 sequence reads: CASSLTGQLYSYEQYF. The CDR3, as DNA: TGTGCCAGCAGCCTTACGGGACAGCTCTACTCCTACGAGCAGTACTTC. Full variable domain (outside the CDR3, taken from reference TRBV7-8 and TRBJ2-7): GAGVSQSPRYKVAKRGQDVALRCDPISGHVSLFWYQQALGQGPEFLTYFQNEAQLDKSGLPSDRFFAERPEGSVSTLKIQRTQQEDSAVYLCASSLTGQLYSYEQYFGPGTRLTVT.

The chain couples TRBV2 to TRBJ2-3; 7 bases map to TRBD2. Germline V CDR1 and CDR2: SNHLY, FYNNEI. This CDR3 comprises 15 residues. V was clipped by 11 bases and J by 4 bases; unmatched bases: 15. The chain's CDR3 is CASSSQRGIADTQYF. Written as DNA, the CDR3 is TGTGCCTCCAGCAGCCAGCGGGGAATCGCAGATACGCAGTATTTT.

The gene calls are TRBV27 and TRBJ2-2; 7 positions match TRBD2. Germline V gene sequence: CDR1 MNHEY, CDR2 SMNVEV (reference sequence). The CDR3 has 15 amino acids. The J segment lost 7 bases and the V segment lost 5 bases, leaving 10 bases of the junction unmatched. Written as DNA, the CDR3 is TGTGCCAGCAGTCCGAAGCGGGGCCCCAACGGGGAGCTGTTTTTT. It specifies CASSPKRGPNGELFF.

J is TRBJ1-2 and V is TRBV29-1, with TRBD1 matching over 9 bases. Germline assignment: CDR1 SQVTM and CDR2 ANQGSEA. Trimming removed 3 bases from V and 8 bases from J; junction bases left unmatched: 4. CDR3 length: 12 residues. This CDR3 is CSVDPGTGGYTF. The CDR3 DNA follows: TGCAGCGTTGACCCGGGGACAGGGGGCTACACCTTC.

This clone was counted a few times. The chain is built from TRBV6-5 and TRBJ2-5; D perhaps matches TRBD1 (6 bases). Germline-derived CDR1 and CDR2 are MNHEY and SVGAGI. The CDR3 consists of 15 residues. Trimming pared 2 bases from V and 4 bases from J, leaving 14 bases between. DNA for the CDR3: TGTGCCAGCAGTTACACAGGGATGGTAGGAGAGACCCAGTACTTC. This gives the protein CASSYTGMVGETQYF.

V is TRBV25-1 and J is TRBJ2-1; 8 bases line up with TRBD2. The CDR3 is made up of 14 amino acids. Germline values: CDR1 MGHDK, CDR2 SYGVNS. With 8 bases clipped from V and 6 bases from J, the junction kept 9 bases outside the gene matches. The chain's CDR3 is CASGLPGLGNEQFF. In nucleotides, the CDR3 is TGTGCCAGCGGCTTACCGGGACTAGGCAATGAGCAGTTCTTC.

In its sample, this clone was seen a few times. The gene calls are TRBV3-1 (or the pseudogene TRBV3-2) and TRBJ1-2; 7 bases align to TRBD1. From germline, CDR1 is LGHDT and CDR2 YNNKEL (reference sequence). This CDR3 comprises 17 residues. The V segment lost 4 bases and the J segment 3 bases; nucleotides outside the gene matches: 14. The CDR3 region is CASSLFLDQTGYYGYTF. As DNA, the CDR3 is TGTGCCAGCAGCCTTTTCCTAGACCAGACAGGGTACTATGGCTACACCTTC.

The V and J genes are TRBV6-2 or TRBV6-3 and TRBJ1-1, with a possible D match to TRBD1 (6 bases). This CDR3 is 13 amino acids long. The V gene's germline CDR1 is MNHEY and CDR2 SVGEGT. Deletions cut 4 bases from V and 5 bases from J, with 11 bases between. CDR3 sequence: CASSFQGITEAFF. The CDR3 DNA reads as TGTGCCAGCAGTTTCCAGGGGATTACTGAAGCTTTCTTT.

This chain connects TRBV25-1 to TRBJ2-1, with 7 bases aligning to TRBD2. Losses at the gene ends were 5 bases for V and 8 bases for J; bases not matched to a gene: 3. Germline CDR1 is MGHDK and CDR2 is SYGVNS. CDR3 length: 12 amino acids. CDR3 region: CASSPGLYEQFF. The CDR3 DNA follows: TGTGCCAGCAGTCCGGGACTATATGAGCAGTTCTTC.

The chain links TRBV27 to TRBJ2-7, with no clear D. CDR1 and CDR2 from the germline V gene are MNHEY and SMNVEV (reference sequence). The CDR3 totals 13 residues. With 3 bases removed from V and 0 bases from J, the gap between germline ends came to 6 bases. The CDR3 sequence is CASSFLSSYEQYF. In DNA form, the CDR3 reads TGTGCCAGCAGTTTCCTCAGCTCCTACGAGCAGTACTTC.

J is TRBJ2-1 and V is TRBV5-1; the D gene is possibly TRBD1 (5 bases). This CDR3 is built from 16 residues. CDR1 SGHRS and CDR2 YFSETQ come from the germline V gene. Trimming took off 3 bases at V and 2 bases at J, with 15 bases between the two ends. The CDR3 region has the DNA TGCGCCAGCAGCTCCTTACAGGCCGGTCCCTACAATGAGCAGTTCTTC. Its protein product is CASSSLQAGPYNEQFF.

V usage is TRBV28 and J usage is TRBJ1-5, with 7 bases matching TRBD1. The CDR3 spans 13 residues. Germline V gene lookup returns CDR1 MDHEN and CDR2 SYDVKM. The J segment lost 3 bases and the V segment lost 11 bases, leaving 7 bases of the junction unmatched. CDR3 sequence reads: CAAVRGLNQPQHF. Here the CDR3 DNA reads TGTGCCGCGGTGAGGGGGCTCAATCAGCCCCAGCATTTT.

This sequence joins TRBV12-3 or TRBV12-4 and TRBJ2-7, with D maybe TRBD1 (6 bases). There are 13 residues in the CDR3. Trimming took off 1 base at V and 6 bases at J, with 10 bases between the two ends. In DNA, the CDR3 is TGTGCCAGCAGTTTAGGCAACAGGGTCGAGCAGTACTTC. This codes for CASSLGNRVEQYF.

CDR3 residues: CASTLGTGGIETQYF. Here the CDR3 DNA reads TGTGCCAGCACCTTGGGGACAGGGGGCATAGAGACCCAGTACTTC. This chain joins TRBV28 and TRBJ2-5, with 12 bases fitting TRBD1. In germline, CDR1 is MDHEN, CDR2 SYDVKM. This CDR3 region has 15 residues. The J segment lost 4 bases and the V segment lost 7 bases, leaving 7 bases of the junction unmatched.

This clone occurred once. The rearrangement links TRBV5-1 to TRBJ1-3; no firm D call. Germline-derived CDR1 and CDR2 are SGHRS and YFSETQ. V was trimmed by 0 bases and J by 2 bases, leaving 15 bases between them. The CDR3 consists of 17 residues. CDR3 in DNA: TGCGCCAGCAGCTTGGCCGCCCAAGCGGGCCCTGGAAACACCATATATTTT. The encoded protein is CASSLAAQAGPGNTIYF.